The 17 T cell receptor beta chains below were found in one sample sequenced in a study of T cells after yellow fever vaccination. TCRdb re-analysed the 5' RACE reads in MiXCR, keeping a single row per CDR3 protein. The sample lists hundreds of thousands of distinct CDR3 sequences, around a fifth occurring once. The sequences come from PBMCs, collected approximately 22 days after the first yellow fever vaccination. These receptor sequences come from a man in his late teens or twenties who received the YFV17D yellow fever vaccine.

This sequence joins TRBV5-6 and TRBJ2-1; 7 bases align to TRBD1. J gave up 5 bases and V 4 bases, and 6 bases lay outside the gene matches. CDR1 SGHDT and CDR2 YYEEEE come from the germline V gene. The CDR3 covers 14 residues. CDR3 bases: TGTGCCAGCAGCCCTTACAGGGGACACAATGAGCAGTTCTTC. Translated, it gives CASSPYRGHNEQFF.

This clonotype was recorded many times. Its ends do not fully match the called genes, so a read error is possible. V and J are TRBV5-1 and TRBJ1-6, with a tentative D call TRBD1 (6 bases). There are 14 residues in the CDR3. CDR1 is SGHRS and CDR2 is YFSETQ in the germline V gene. CDR3: CASSLEQGNSPLHF. The CDR3 DNA reads TGTGCCAGCAGCTTAGAGCAGGGGAACTCACCCCTCCACTTT.

The rearrangement uses TRBV7-9 and TRBJ2-7; D tentatively fits TRBD1 or TRBD2 (5 bases each). Germline lookup yields CDR1 SEHNR and CDR2 FQNEAQ (reference sequence). Trimming removed 4 bases from V and 4 bases from J, with 14 bases in between. CDR3 length equals 14 residues. The CDR3 region has the DNA TGTGCCAGCAGCTCCCGGGACCCTGAGTACGAGCAGTACTTC. This codes for CASSSRDPEYEQYF.

The rearrangement links TRBV12-3 or TRBV12-4 to TRBJ1-2; 9 nucleotides match TRBD1. CDR3 size: 15 residues. After removal of 4 bases from V and 5 bases from J, the junction contained 8 bases not matched to a gene. The chain's CDR3 is CASSSGTGFGYGYTF. The CDR3 DNA sequence: TGTGCCAGCAGTTCCGGGACAGGGTTCGGATATGGCTACACCTTC.

The table lists this clonotype with a few counts. The V call is TRBV4-2, the J call TRBJ1-3; 8 bases line up with TRBD1. The trim removed 2 bases at V and 1 base at J, leaving 4 bases unmatched. The CDR3 is 16 residues long. Germline V gene data show CDR1 as LGHNA and CDR2 as YNFKEQ. The CDR3 loop reads CASSQTGTGSGNTIYF. CDR3 DNA: TGTGCCAGCAGCCAAACCGGGACAGGATCTGGAAACACCATATATTTT.

This clonotype came up a few times. The CDR3: CASSQGTSGETQYF. The CDR3 DNA follows: TGTGCCAGCAGCCAGGGGACTAGTGGGGAGACCCAGTACTTC. V and J are TRBV3-1 and TRBJ2-5; 8 bases line up with TRBD2. V gave up 3 bases and J gave up 5 bases; unmatched junction bases: 5. From germline, CDR1 is LGHDT and CDR2 YNNKEL (reference sequence). The CDR3 is made up of 14 amino acids.

The J gene is TRBJ2-4, the V gene TRBV20-1, with D tentatively TRBD1 (6 bases). V lost 6 bases and J lost 2, with 14 bases in between. Germline CDR1 DFQATT, CDR2 SNEGSKA (reference sequence). The CDR3 has 14 amino acids. CDR3 sequence reads: CSARAGAPKNIQYF. DNA of the CDR3: TGCAGTGCCCGCGCAGGGGCGCCCAAAAACATTCAGTACTTC.

This clonotype has more than one count but fewer than ten. This chain connects TRBV28 to TRBJ1-6; TRBD1 agrees at 7 bases. The V segment lost 7 bases and the J segment 10 bases; nucleotides outside the gene matches: 16. The CDR3 spans 16 residues. Per the germline V gene, CDR1 is MDHEN and CDR2 is SYDVKM. The DNA for the CDR3 is TGTGCCAGCATTCAGGGGGGTCTCCTTTCGCGGTCACCCCTCCACTTT. Translating it yields CASIQGGLLSRSPLHF.

The chain carries TRBV20-1 and TRBJ2-3; possible D gene TRBD2, 5 bases. V was clipped by 3 bases and J by 4 bases, with 11 bases between them. CDR1 is DFQATT, CDR2 SNEGSKA, per germline (reference sequence). The length of the CDR3 is 13 residues. The CDR3 DNA reads as TGCAGTGCTAGCCTGGCAGCGGCAGATACGCAGTATTTT. Translated, it gives CSASLAAADTQYF.

The chain employs TRBV7-2 and TRBJ1-1, with D perhaps TRBD1 (5 bases). Germline V CDR1 and CDR2: SGHTA, FQGNSA. V shed 3 bases and J shed 7 bases, with 24 bases lying between them. The CDR3 runs 17 residues. DNA for the CDR3: TGTGCCAGCAGCTTGCGGGGCAAGATGGGTTTTGCCCTTGAAGCTTTCTTT. Translating gives CASSLRGKMGFALEAFF.

V usage is TRBV9 and J usage is TRBJ1-2, with a weak D call TRBD1 (5 bases). Germline lookup yields CDR1 SGDLS and CDR2 YYNGEE. V was shortened by 6 bases and J by 2 bases, with 14 bases between the two germline ends. This CDR3 region has 14 residues. The CDR3 is CASTLAGGNYGYTF. For the CDR3, the DNA is TGTGCCAGCACCTTAGCGGGGGGGAACTATGGCTACACCTTC.

This clonotype came up a few times. The rearrangement links TRBV19 to TRBJ2-2; no firm D call. From germline, CDR1 is LNHDA and CDR2 SQIVND (reference sequence). The CDR3 covers 14 residues. V gave up 2 bases and J gave up 5 bases, with 9 bases separating them. The CDR3 protein is CASSISIDTGELFF. The DNA of the CDR3 is TGTGCCAGTAGTATAAGTATCGATACCGGGGAGCTGTTTTTT.

The V gene is TRBV19, the J gene TRBJ1-1, with a weak D call TRBD1 (5 bases). The CDR3 sequence is 14 residues long. V was cut by 7 bases and J by 1 base, with 13 bases left in between. The germline gives CDR1 LNHDA, CDR2 SQIVND (reference sequence). Here the CDR3 DNA reads TGTGCCAGTAACTTCGGGGGGGGGAACACTGAAGCTTTCTTT. Protein sequence: CASNFGGGNTEAFF.

This clonotype was seen only a few times. The chain carries TRBV25-1 and TRBJ2-7; possibly TRBD1 or TRBD2 for D (5 bases each). CDR1 and CDR2 from the germline V gene are MGHDK and SYGVNS. The V and J ends lost 4 bases and 1 base respectively, with 14 bases between them. The CDR3 has 15 residues. CDR3: CASSGGPQISYEQYF. The CDR3 nucleotides read TGTGCCAGCAGTGGGGGACCCCAAATATCCTACGAGCAGTACTTC.

Many counts were recorded for this clonotype. The chain couples TRBV29-1 to TRBJ2-2, with D maybe TRBD1 (7 bases). Trimming removed 7 bases at V and 4 bases at J, with 13 bases between. The CDR3 contains 13 residues. Germline CDR1 is SQVTM and CDR2 is ANQGSEA. The CDR3 region is CSGRQGGTGELFF. The CDR3 bases are TGCAGCGGGCGGCAGGGGGGCACCGGGGAGCTGTTTTTT.

The chain is built from TRBV4-1 and TRBJ2-2; maybe TRBD1 (6 bases). The V gene lost 3 bases and the J gene lost 5 bases, with 19 bases spanning the gap. Germline V CDR1 and CDR2: MGHRA, YSYEKL. This CDR3 spans 17 amino acids. The CDR3 nucleotides are TGCGCCAGCAGCCAGGACAGCGCTTCCGGTCTGACCGGGGAGCTGTTTTTT. Translating it yields CASSQDSASGLTGELFF.

This clonotype was counted between two and nine times. The chain carries TRBV12-3 or TRBV12-4 and TRBJ2-5; TRBD1 matches at 9 bases. With 3 bases clipped from V and 0 bases from J, the junction kept 2 bases outside the gene matches. This CDR3 is built from 15 residues. The CDR3 nucleotides are TGTGCCAGCAGTTTGGGGACAGGGTACCAAGAGACCCAGTACTTC. It yields the protein CASSLGTGYQETQYF.